The next 31 T cell receptor beta chains were all read from a single sample in a study of T cells and Merkel cell carcinoma outcomes. Assay used: immunoSEQ multiplex PCR; TCRdb lists only in-frame clones, some missing. The profile shows 9,500 to 15,000 clones, 95% to 96% of them singletons. The sample consisted of tumor tissue from Merkel cell carcinoma. Receptor source: a human donor with Merkel cell carcinoma.

V is TRBV9 and J is TRBJ2-1; 10 nucleotides line up with TRBD1. Germline trimming cut 4 bases from V and 8 bases from J; bases unmatched to any gene: 3. This CDR3 region has 13 residues. The germline CDR1 and CDR2 sequences are SGDLS and YYNGEE. This CDR3 reads CASSRDRGDEQFF. In DNA form, the CDR3 reads TGTGCCAGCAGCCGGGACAGGGGTGATGAGCAGTTCTTC. The whole variable domain, filled in from reference TRBV9 and TRBJ2-1, reads DSGVTQTPKHLITATGQRVTLRCSPRSGDLSVYWYQQSLDQGLQFLIQYYNGEERAKGNILERFSAQQFPDLHSELNLSSLELGDSALYFCASSRDRGDEQFFGPGTRLTVL.

V usage is TRBV11-3 and J usage is TRBJ1-1, with TRBD1 matching 7 bases. With 1 base clipped from V and 3 bases from J, the junction kept 11 bases outside the gene matches. The CDR3 consists of 17 residues. The germline V gene encodes CDR1 SGHNT and CDR2 YENEEA. CDR3 bases: TGTGCCAGCAGCTTAGGGTTGAGGGGGCAGGGGCACACTGAAGCTTTCTTT. Its protein is CASSLGLRGQGHTEAFF.

This clone was found once. The V and J genes are TRBV5-6 and TRBJ2-7, with TRBD2 matching over 9 bases. Germline CDR1 reads SGHDT; CDR2 reads YYEEEE. The CDR3 has 16 amino acids. Losses at the gene ends were 4 bases for V and 4 bases for J; bases not matched to a gene: 12. CDR3 in DNA: TGTGCCAGCAGCAAACAATTAGCGGGAGCGCTTTACGAGCAGTACTTC. Translated: CASSKQLAGALYEQYF.

The chain has TRBV21-1 and TRBJ2-6; TRBD2 is taken as the D call from the table, unchecked against the DNA. TRBV21-1 is a pseudogene. This CDR3 has 21 amino acids. The CDR3, as DNA: TGTGCCAGCAGCAAACGTATAGACTATCGGGTTTCATTGAGTGGGGCCAACGTCCTGACTTTC. Translation gives CASSKRIDYRVSLSGANVLTF.

The rearrangement links TRBV5-1 to TRBJ2-7, with 12 positions matching TRBD1. The ends lost 3 bases at V and 5 bases at J; junction bases unmatched: 3. The CDR3 runs 14 residues. Germline values: CDR1 SGHRS, CDR2 YFSETQ. The CDR3 region is CASSSGTGGDEQYF. The CDR3 DNA reads TGCGCCAGCAGCTCCGGGACAGGGGGCGACGAGCAGTACTTC.

This clone turned up a few times. The chain joins TRBV18 to TRBJ2-3; D unclear. Germline CDR1 and CDR2: KGHSH and LQKENI. Trimming left V 3 bases short and J 5 bases short, with 12 bases between. This CDR3 is built from 14 residues. The CDR3 here is CASSPVTGLDTQYF. The CDR3 DNA reads TGTGCCAGCTCACCCGTGACGGGTTTAGATACGCAGTATTTT.

The V call is TRBV2, the J call TRBJ1-5, with D possibly TRBD1 on 6 matching bases. The CDR3 sequence is 15 residues long. Germline V CDR1 and CDR2: SNHLY, FYNNEI. Trimming left V 2 bases short and J 5 bases short, with 13 bases between. CDR3 nucleotides: TGTGCCAGCAGTGAAAGGGGGTCAGAGGATCAGCCCCAGCATTTT. Protein product: CASSERGSEDQPQHF.

This chain uses TRBV18 with TRBJ2-7; TRBD2 might be the D (6 bases). V was clipped by 5 bases and J by 4 bases, with 18 bases between them. The germline CDR1 and CDR2 sequences are KGHSH and LQKENI. The CDR3 extends over 15 amino acids. CDR3 nucleotide sequence: TGTGCCAGCTCATCCTCGGGACGCGGGGAGTACGAGCAGTACTTC. Amino acid sequence: CASSSSGRGEYEQYF.

V usage is TRBV29-1 and J usage is TRBJ2-3; 7 bases are a match to TRBD1. The CDR3 consists of 13 residues. The trim removed 7 bases at V and 3 bases at J, leaving 7 bases unmatched. The germline V gene encodes CDR1 SQVTM and CDR2 ANQGSEA. The CDR3 is CSAPGQMTDTQYF. CDR3 DNA sequence: TGCAGCGCCCCGGGACAGATGACAGATACGCAGTATTTT.

Note on this clone: One junction end does not reproduce the germline sequence, and a read error may be involved. V is TRBV4-2 and J is TRBJ2-5, with TRBD2 matching over 7 bases. The CDR3 spans 16 residues. Germline CDR1 LGHNA, CDR2 YNFKEQ. The CDR3 sequence is CASSQEASGAQETQYF. CDR3 sequence (DNA): TGTGCCAGCAGTCAAGAGGCTAGCGGAGCCCAAGAGACCCAGTACTTC.

J is TRBJ1-5 and V is TRBV7-9; D is ambiguous. The V and J ends lost 5 bases and 5 bases respectively, with 25 bases between them. This CDR3 is 18 amino acids long. The V gene's germline CDR1 is SEHNR and CDR2 FQNEAQ (reference sequence). CDR3 protein: CASSLRVRPPRSYQPQHF. DNA for the CDR3: TGTGCCAGCAGCCTTAGGGTTAGACCACCACGGTCCTATCAGCCCCAGCATTTT.

The chain carries TRBV11-2 and TRBJ2-7; 12 nucleotides line up with TRBD1. The CDR3 is 16 amino acids. Per the germline V gene, CDR1 is SGHAT and CDR2 is FQNNGV. Trimming cost V 3 bases and J 5 bases; bases outside gene matches: 8. CDR3 amino acids: CASSFRGTGGLHEQYF. The CDR3 DNA reads as TGTGCCAGCAGCTTCAGAGGGACAGGGGGCCTCCACGAGCAGTACTTC.

V usage is TRBV29-1 and J usage is TRBJ1-1; TRBD1 matches 11 bases. The V gene end was trimmed by 6 bases and the J gene end by 6 bases; junction bases not matched to a gene: 3. From germline, CDR1 is SQVTM and CDR2 ANQGSEA. The CDR3 sequence is 12 residues long. The CDR3 nucleotides are TGCAGCGTGGGGACAGGGGGGCCTGAAGCTTTCTTT. This gives the protein CSVGTGGPEAFF.

The chain joins TRBV4-2 to TRBJ1-2; possible D gene TRBD1, 6 bases. The CDR3 sequence is 15 residues long. In germline, CDR1 is LGHNA, CDR2 YNFKEQ. The germline V and J ends were trimmed by 0 bases and 4 bases, with 12 bases remaining between them. As DNA, the CDR3 is TGTGCCAGCAGCCAAGATAGAGGGGGTAGCTATGGCTACACCTTC. Protein: CASSQDRGGSYGYTF.

This chain connects TRBV28 to TRBJ2-5; TRBD1 is a possible D gene (6 bases). The germline V and J ends were trimmed by 4 bases and 5 bases, with 17 bases remaining between them. The CDR3 loop spans 15 amino acids. Germline loops: CDR1 MDHEN, CDR2 SYDVKM. CDR3 DNA sequence: TGTGCCAGCAGTTCCGGGACAAGGGTCTACGAGACCCAGTACTTC. As protein: CASSSGTRVYETQYF. Looking up the rest from reference TRBV28 and TRBJ2-5 gives the full variable domain: DVKVTQSSRYLVKRTGEKVFLECVQDMDHENMFWYRQDPGLGLRLIYFSYDVKMKEKGDIPEGYSVSREKKERFSLILESASTNQTSMYLCASSSGTRVYETQYFGPGTRLLVL.

This rearrangement joins TRBV28 to TRBJ1-4; D is uncertain. Germline CDR1 and CDR2: MDHEN and SYDVKM. This CDR3 has 12 residues. The V end lost 5 bases, the J end lost 7 bases, and 8 bases lay between the germline ends. The CDR3 DNA reads as TGTGCCAGCAGTATAAGTCCTGAAAAACTGTTTTTT. Its translation: CASSISPEKLFF.

The table lists this clone with a count of one. This CDR3 reads CSAPRQTEAFF. The CDR3 bases are TGCAGTGCCCCCCGGCAGACTGAAGCTTTCTTT. This chain joins TRBV20-1 and TRBJ1-1; D remains ambiguous. Trimming pared 6 bases from V and 5 bases from J, leaving 10 bases between. The CDR3 totals 11 residues. Per the germline V gene, CDR1 is DFQATT and CDR2 is SNEGSKA (reference sequence).

The rearrangement links TRBV28 to TRBJ1-1; D call uncertain. This CDR3 has 14 residues. Germline V gene lookup returns CDR1 MDHEN and CDR2 SYDVKM. V lost 2 bases to trimming and J lost 3 bases, with 10 bases between them. The CDR3 bases are TGTGCCAGCAGTTTAGTCGGAGGAGACACTGAAGCTTTCTTT. Protein sequence: CASSLVGGDTEAFF.

The CDR3 protein is CASSGGGGRTGELFF. The CDR3 bases are TGTGCCAGTAGCGGAGGCGGGGGGCGGACCGGGGAGCTGTTTTTT. The chain joins TRBV19 to TRBJ2-2; 8 positions match TRBD2. Germline CDR1 reads LNHDA; CDR2 reads SQIVND (reference sequence). This CDR3 is 15 amino acids long. With 6 bases clipped from V and 5 bases from J, the junction kept 8 bases outside the gene matches.

The chain recombines TRBV29-1 with TRBJ2-7, with TRBD1 as a possible D gene (6 bases). CDR3 size: 10 residues. With 7 bases removed from V and 6 bases from J, the gap between germline ends came to 10 bases. The germline V gene encodes CDR1 SQVTM and CDR2 ANQGSEA. The CDR3 sequence is CSARDTEQYF. In DNA, the CDR3 is TGCAGCGCCCGGGACACCGAGCAGTACTTC.

This chain joins TRBV6-5 and TRBJ2-1; D is ambiguous. The ends were cut back, 0 bases at V and 4 bases at J, with 7 bases in the middle. Germline CDR1 reads MNHEY; CDR2 reads SVGAGI. The length of the CDR3 is 14 residues. The CDR3 region is CASSYSSSYNEQFF. CDR3 bases: TGTGCCAGCAGTTACTCGTCCAGTTACAATGAGCAGTTCTTC.

The chain links TRBV28 to TRBJ2-3, with TRBD1 identical over 8 bases. Trimming cost V 8 bases and J 0 bases; bases outside gene matches: 4. Germline CDR1 reads MDHEN; CDR2 reads SYDVKM. The CDR3 extends over 14 amino acids. CDR3 region: CASVTGGSTDTQYF. The CDR3 nucleotides read TGTGCCAGCGTAACAGGGGGGAGCACAGATACGCAGTATTTT.

This clone was recorded only once. The rearrangement links TRBV7-3 to TRBJ2-1, with 12 positions matching TRBD2. The trim removed 0 bases at V and 8 bases at J, leaving 11 bases unmatched. Germline V gene lookup returns CDR1 SGHTA and CDR2 FQGTGA. CDR3 size: 18 residues. The CDR3 sequence is CASSLTGSLAGGPDEQFF. CDR3 DNA: TGTGCCAGCAGCTTAACGGGGAGTCTAGCGGGAGGGCCTGATGAGCAGTTCTTC.

On this clone: Other DNA sequences from this sample encode an identical CDR3 as well. The V gene is TRBV23-1, the J gene TRBJ2-7; 7 bases agree with TRBD1. TRBV23-1 belongs to the ORF category, with a function that is uncertain. This CDR3 is 17 amino acids long. The V and J ends lost 3 bases and 3 bases, in that order; junction bases with no gene match: 14. The CDR3 sequence: CASSHPLRQGHLYEQYF. The CDR3 DNA is TGCGCCAGCAGTCATCCATTACGACAGGGACACCTCTACGAGCAGTACTTC.

The chain combines TRBV28 with TRBJ1-2; D is unresolved. This CDR3 comprises 12 residues. Trimming took off 5 bases at V and 2 bases at J, with 6 bases between the two ends. Germline V CDR1 and CDR2: MDHEN, SYDVKM. The DNA for the CDR3 is TGTGCCAGCAGTGACAAAAACTATGGCTACACCTTC. The encoded protein is CASSDKNYGYTF.

The CDR3 DNA reads TGTGCCAGCAGTGAAGCGCTTCTGGGGGCCCAGTACTTC. This codes for CASSEALLGAQYF. The chain links TRBV2 to TRBJ2-5; D might be TRBD1 or TRBD2, each matching 5 bases. V lost 0 bases, J lost 9 bases, and 11 bases lay in between. This CDR3 spans 13 amino acids. Germline CDR1 reads SNHLY; CDR2 reads FYNNEI.

This clone came up once. A junction end diverges from the germline sequence, so it may reflect a read error. The rearrangement joins TRBV6-1 to TRBJ1-2, with a possible D match to TRBD1 (6 bases). CDR3 length: 14 amino acids. Germline assignment: CDR1 MNHNS and CDR2 SASEGT. The CDR3 protein is CASSEADRNYGYTF. For the CDR3, the DNA is TGTGCCAGCAGTGAAGCGGACAGAAACTATGGCTACACTTTC.

V is TRBV7-3 and J is TRBJ2-1; 12 nucleotides agree with TRBD2. Per germline, CDR1 SGHTA and CDR2 FQGTGA. The CDR3 length is 15 residues. V shed 5 bases and J 4 bases; nucleotides not matched to a gene: 3. The CDR3 is CASSLAGGPYNEQFF. The CDR3 region has the DNA TGTGCCAGCAGCCTAGCGGGAGGGCCTTACAATGAGCAGTTCTTC.

This clone occurred a few times. The J gene is TRBJ2-4, the V gene TRBV7-2, with 10 bases identical to TRBD2. CDR1 and CDR2 from the germline V gene are SGHTA and FQGNSA. The CDR3 spans 16 residues. The J segment lost 6 bases and the V segment lost 6 bases, leaving 11 bases of the junction unmatched. The CDR3 spells CASRSPSGSHRNIQYF. CDR3 bases: TGTGCCAGCAGATCCCCTAGCGGGAGCCACCGAAACATTCAGTACTTC.

This clone showed up just a few times. V gene TRBV7-9 combines with J gene TRBJ2-2; D is unclear. Trimming removed 2 bases at V and 1 base at J, with 8 bases between. Germline CDR1 and CDR2: SEHNR and FQNEAQ (reference sequence). The CDR3 spans 15 residues. CDR3 DNA: TGTGCCAGCAGCTTACATGGGCTGAACACCGGGGAGCTGTTTTTT. The encoded protein is CASSLHGLNTGELFF.

This sequence joins TRBV20-1 and TRBJ2-1, with 8 nucleotides matching TRBD2. The germline V gene has CDR1 DFQATT and CDR2 SNEGSKA (reference sequence). This CDR3 contains 11 residues. V lost 3 bases and J lost 8; bases outside the gene matches: 0. CDR3 protein: CSARTSDEQFF. The DNA for the CDR3 is TGCAGTGCTAGGACTAGCGATGAGCAGTTCTTC.